This TCR beta chain was captured in a study of T cells after posttransplantation cyclophosphamide. The CDR3 runs to 15 residues. V dropped 7 bases and J dropped 0; count of bases not matched to a gene: 5. Germline V lookup: CDR1 LNHDA, CDR2 SQIVND (reference sequence). To note about this clone: Its antigen is undetermined.

TCRdb keeps only in-frame clones here, not all; method: immunoSEQ multiplex PCR. The table lists 20,000 to 25,000 clones, approximately 90% of them singletons. Methotrexate plus calcineurin inhibitor accompanied controls' myeloablative marrow transplants; sampling was 1 year later. Study conclusions and caveats: Recipient CMV seropositivity and CMV reactivation strongly tracked TRB clonality. Later blood repertoires were often dominated by clones from the donor CD8+ memory compartment. TRB overlap between skin or GI tissue T cells and blood was limited.

The sequenced sample was PBMCs, obtained around 380 days after allogeneic stem cell transplant with calcineurin inhibitor and methotrexate. The receptor was isolated from a female patient between 30 and 39 years old who received an allogeneic stem cell transplant from an unrelated donor, was CMV-positive, and had acute and chronic GVHD. Some of these T cells may belong to the graft donor. The V call is TRBV19, the J call TRBJ2-1, with TRBD2 matching 8 bases. The CDR3 is CASNSGISSYNEQFF. The DNA for the CDR3 is TGTGCCAGTAATAGCGGGATCAGCTCCTACAATGAGCAGTTCTTC.